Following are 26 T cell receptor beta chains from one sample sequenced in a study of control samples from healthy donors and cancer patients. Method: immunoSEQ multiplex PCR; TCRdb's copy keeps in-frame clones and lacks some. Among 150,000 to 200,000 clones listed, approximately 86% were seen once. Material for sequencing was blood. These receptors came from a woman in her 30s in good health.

The CDR3 DNA reads TGTGCCACCAGCAGAGATCGGGCAGGGTTATACAATGAGCAGTTCTTC. Encoded protein: CATSRDRAGLYNEQFF. This chain joins TRBV15 and TRBJ2-1; D might be TRBD1 (5 bases). V was trimmed by 0 bases and J by 4 bases, leaving 13 bases between them. This CDR3 region has 16 residues. Germline V gene lookup returns CDR1 LNHNV and CDR2 YYDKDF (reference sequence). Full variable domain (missing parts from reference TRBV15 and TRBJ2-1): DAMVIQNPRYQVTQFGKPVTLSCSQTLNHNVMYWYQQKSSQAPKLLFHYYDKDFNNEADTPDNFQSRRPNTSFCFLDIRSPGLGDTAMYLCATSRDRAGLYNEQFFGPGTRLTVL.

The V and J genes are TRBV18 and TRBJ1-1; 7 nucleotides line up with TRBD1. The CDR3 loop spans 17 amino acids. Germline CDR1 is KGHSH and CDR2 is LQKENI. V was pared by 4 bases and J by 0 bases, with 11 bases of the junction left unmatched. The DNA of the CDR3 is TGTGCCAGCTCACGTGGACAGGCTCGAGACTTGAACACTGAAGCTTTCTTT. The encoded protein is CASSRGQARDLNTEAFF.

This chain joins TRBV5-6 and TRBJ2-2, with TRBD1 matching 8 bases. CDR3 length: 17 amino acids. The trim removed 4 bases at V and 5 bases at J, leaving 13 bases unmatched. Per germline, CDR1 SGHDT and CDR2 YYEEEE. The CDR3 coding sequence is TGTGCCAGCAGCCTCGGACAGGGCACACTAGGGACCGGGGAGCTGTTTTTT. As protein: CASSLGQGTLGTGELFF.

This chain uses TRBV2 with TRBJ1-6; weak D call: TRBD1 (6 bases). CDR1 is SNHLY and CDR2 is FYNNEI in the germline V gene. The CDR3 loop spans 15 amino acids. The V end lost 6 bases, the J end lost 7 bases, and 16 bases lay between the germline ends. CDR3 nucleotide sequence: TGTGCCAGCAGCGGACAGTTCCCTGGGAATTCACCCCTCCACTTT. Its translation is CASSGQFPGNSPLHF.

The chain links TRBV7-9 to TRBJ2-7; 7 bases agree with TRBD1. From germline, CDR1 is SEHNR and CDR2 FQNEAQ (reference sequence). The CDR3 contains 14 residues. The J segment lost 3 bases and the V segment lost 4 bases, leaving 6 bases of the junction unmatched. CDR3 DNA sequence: TGTGCCAGCAGCTCCCCGGGACAGAGCTACGAGCAGTACTTC. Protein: CASSSPGQSYEQYF.

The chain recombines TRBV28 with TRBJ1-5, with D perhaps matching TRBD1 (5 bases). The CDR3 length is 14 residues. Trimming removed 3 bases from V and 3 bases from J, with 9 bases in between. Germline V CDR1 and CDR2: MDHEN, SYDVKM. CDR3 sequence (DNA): TGTGCCAGCAGTTTCCGACAGTACAATCAGCCCCAGCATTTT. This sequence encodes CASSFRQYNQPQHF.

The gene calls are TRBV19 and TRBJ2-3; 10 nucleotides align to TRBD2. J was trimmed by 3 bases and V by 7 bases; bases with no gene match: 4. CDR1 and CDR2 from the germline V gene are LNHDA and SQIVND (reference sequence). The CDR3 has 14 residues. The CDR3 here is CASTSSGRTDTQYF. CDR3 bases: TGTGCCAGTACCTCTAGCGGGAGAACAGATACGCAGTATTTT.

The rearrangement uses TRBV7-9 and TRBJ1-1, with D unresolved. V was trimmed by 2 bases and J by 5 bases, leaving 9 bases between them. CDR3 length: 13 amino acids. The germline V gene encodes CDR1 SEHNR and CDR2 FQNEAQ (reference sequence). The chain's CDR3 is CASSLNTPTEAFF. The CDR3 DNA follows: TGTGCCAGCAGCTTAAATACACCTACTGAAGCTTTCTTT. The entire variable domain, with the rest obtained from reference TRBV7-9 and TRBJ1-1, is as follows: DTGVSQNPRHKITKRGQNVTFRCDPISEHNRLYWYRQTLGQGPEFLTYFQNEAQLEKSRLLSDRFSAERPKGSFSTLEIQRTEQGDSAMYLCASSLNTPTEAFFGQGTRLTVV.

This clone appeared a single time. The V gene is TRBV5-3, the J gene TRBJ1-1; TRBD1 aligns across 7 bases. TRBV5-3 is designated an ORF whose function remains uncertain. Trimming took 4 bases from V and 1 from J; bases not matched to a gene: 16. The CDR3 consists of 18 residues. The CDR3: CARSPSYRGPRPNTEAFF. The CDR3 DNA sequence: TGTGCCAGAAGCCCAAGTTACAGGGGTCCGCGGCCGAACACTGAAGCTTTCTTT.

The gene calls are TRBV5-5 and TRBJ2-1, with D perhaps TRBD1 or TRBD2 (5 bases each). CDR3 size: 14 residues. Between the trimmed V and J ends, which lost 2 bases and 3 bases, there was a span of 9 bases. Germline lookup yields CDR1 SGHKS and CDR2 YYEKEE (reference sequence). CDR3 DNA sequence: TGTGCCAGCAGCTTCGTGGGGGTCTACAATGAGCAGTTCTTC. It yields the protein CASSFVGVYNEQFF.

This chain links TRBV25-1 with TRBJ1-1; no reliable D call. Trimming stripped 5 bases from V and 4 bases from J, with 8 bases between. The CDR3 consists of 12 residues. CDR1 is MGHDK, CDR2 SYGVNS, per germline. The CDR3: CASSIGRTEAFF. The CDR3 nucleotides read TGTGCCAGCAGTATTGGCCGCACTGAAGCTTTCTTT.

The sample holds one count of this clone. The chain's CDR3 is CASSDREGQPQHF. CDR3 DNA: TGTGCCAGCAGTGACAGGGAGGGTCAGCCCCAGCATTTT. The J gene is TRBJ1-5, the V gene TRBV6-1, with D perhaps matching TRBD1 (5 bases). Between the trimmed V and J ends, which lost 3 bases and 6 bases, there was a span of 9 bases. CDR3 length equals 13 residues. Germline-derived CDR1 and CDR2 are MNHNS and SASEGT.

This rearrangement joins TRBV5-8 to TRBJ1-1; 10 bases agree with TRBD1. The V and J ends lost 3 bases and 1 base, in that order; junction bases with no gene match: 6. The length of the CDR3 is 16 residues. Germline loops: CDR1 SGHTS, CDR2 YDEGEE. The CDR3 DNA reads TGTGCCAGCAGCTCGAGGACAGGGGGTTGGAACACTGAAGCTTTCTTT. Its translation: CASSSRTGGWNTEAFF.

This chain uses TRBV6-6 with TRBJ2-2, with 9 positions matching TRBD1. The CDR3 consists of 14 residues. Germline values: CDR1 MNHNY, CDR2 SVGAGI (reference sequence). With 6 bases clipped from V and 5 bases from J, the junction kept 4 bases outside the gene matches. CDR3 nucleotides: TGTGCCAGCAGACGACAGGGGGGAACCGGGGAGCTGTTTTTT. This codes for CASRRQGGTGELFF.

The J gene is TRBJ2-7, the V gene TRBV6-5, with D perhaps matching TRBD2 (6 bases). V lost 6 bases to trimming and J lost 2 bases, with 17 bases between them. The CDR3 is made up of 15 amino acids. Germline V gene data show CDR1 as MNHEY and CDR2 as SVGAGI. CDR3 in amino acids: CASREGVTRAYEQYF. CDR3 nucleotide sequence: TGTGCCAGCAGAGAGGGAGTGACTAGAGCCTACGAGCAGTACTTC.

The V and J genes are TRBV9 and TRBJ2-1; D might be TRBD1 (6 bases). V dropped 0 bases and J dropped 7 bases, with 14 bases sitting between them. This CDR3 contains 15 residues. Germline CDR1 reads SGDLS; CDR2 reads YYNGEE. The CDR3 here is CASSVGIQGWNEQFF. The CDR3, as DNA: TGTGCCAGCAGCGTAGGGATACAGGGTTGGAATGAGCAGTTCTTC.

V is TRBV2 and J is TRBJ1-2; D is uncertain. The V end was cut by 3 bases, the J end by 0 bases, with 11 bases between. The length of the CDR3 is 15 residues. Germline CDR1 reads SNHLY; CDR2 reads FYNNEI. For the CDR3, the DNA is TGTGCCAGCAGTGAGGACGGCCGACCTAACTATGGCTACACCTTC. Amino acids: CASSEDGRPNYGYTF.

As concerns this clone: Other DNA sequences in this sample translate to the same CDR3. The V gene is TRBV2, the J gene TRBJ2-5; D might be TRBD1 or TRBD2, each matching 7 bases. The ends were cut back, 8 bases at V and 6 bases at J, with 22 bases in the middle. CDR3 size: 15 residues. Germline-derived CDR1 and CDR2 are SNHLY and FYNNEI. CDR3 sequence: CASERDREGRKTQYF. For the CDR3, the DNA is TGTGCCAGCGAACGAGACAGGGAGGGTCGGAAGACCCAGTACTTC.

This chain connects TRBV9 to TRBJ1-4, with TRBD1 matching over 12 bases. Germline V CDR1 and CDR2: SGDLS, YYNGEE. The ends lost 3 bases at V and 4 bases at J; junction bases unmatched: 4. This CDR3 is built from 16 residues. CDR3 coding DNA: TGTGCCAGCAGCGCCGGGACAGGGGGCAGTAATGAAAAACTGTTTTTT. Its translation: CASSAGTGGSNEKLFF. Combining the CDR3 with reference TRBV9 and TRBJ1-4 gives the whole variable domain DSGVTQTPKHLITATGQRVTLRCSPRSGDLSVYWYQQSLDQGLQFLIQYYNGEERAKGNILERFSAQQFPDLHSELNLSSLELGDSALYFCASSAGTGGSNEKLFFGSGTQLSVL.

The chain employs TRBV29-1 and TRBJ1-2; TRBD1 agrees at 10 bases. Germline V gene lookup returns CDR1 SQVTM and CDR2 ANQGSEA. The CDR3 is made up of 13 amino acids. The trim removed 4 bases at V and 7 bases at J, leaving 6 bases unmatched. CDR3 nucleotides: TGCAGCGTTGGCCGGGACAGGGGCCGTGGCTACACCTTC. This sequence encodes CSVGRDRGRGYTF.

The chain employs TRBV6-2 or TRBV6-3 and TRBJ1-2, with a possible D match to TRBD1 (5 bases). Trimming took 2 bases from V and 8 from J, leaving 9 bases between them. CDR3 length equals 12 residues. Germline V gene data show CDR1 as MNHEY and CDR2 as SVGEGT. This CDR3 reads CASSYEGFGYTF. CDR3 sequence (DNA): TGTGCCAGCAGTTACGAGGGGTTCGGCTACACCTTC.

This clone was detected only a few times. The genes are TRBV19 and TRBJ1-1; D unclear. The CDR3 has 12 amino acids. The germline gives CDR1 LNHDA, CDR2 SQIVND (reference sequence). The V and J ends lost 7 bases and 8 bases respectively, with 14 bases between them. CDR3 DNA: TGTGCCAGTAAGATGTCCGGGCGAGAAGCTTTCTTT. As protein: CASKMSGREAFF.

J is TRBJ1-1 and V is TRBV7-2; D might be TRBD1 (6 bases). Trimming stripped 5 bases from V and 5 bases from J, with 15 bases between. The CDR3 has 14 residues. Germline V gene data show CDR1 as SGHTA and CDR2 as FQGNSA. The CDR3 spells CASSQRGGRTEAFF. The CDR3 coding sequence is TGTGCCAGCAGCCAGAGGGGGGGTCGGACTGAAGCTTTCTTT.

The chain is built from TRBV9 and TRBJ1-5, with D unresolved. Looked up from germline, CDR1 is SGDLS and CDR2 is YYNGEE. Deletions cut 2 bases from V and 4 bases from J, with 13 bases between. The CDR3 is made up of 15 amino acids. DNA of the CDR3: TGTGCCAGCAGCGTGGGCGAGGTGTGGAATCAGCCCCAGCATTTT. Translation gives CASSVGEVWNQPQHF.

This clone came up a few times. The CDR3 coding sequence is TGCGCCAGCAGCCAAGATCAGACTGAGGGGGAGAACACTGAAGCTTTCTTT. Encoded protein: CASSQDQTEGENTEAFF. The chain couples TRBV4-1 to TRBJ1-1; weak D call: TRBD1 (6 bases). Trimming removed 0 bases from V and 1 base from J, with 15 bases in between. This CDR3 has 17 amino acids. CDR1 and CDR2 (germline): MGHRA, YSYEKL.

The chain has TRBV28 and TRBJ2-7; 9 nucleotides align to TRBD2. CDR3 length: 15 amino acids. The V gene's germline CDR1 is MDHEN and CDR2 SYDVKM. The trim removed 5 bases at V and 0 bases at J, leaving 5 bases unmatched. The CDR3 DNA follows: TGTGCCAGCAGTCCAAGCGGGAGGCCCTCCTACGAGCAGTACTTC. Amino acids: CASSPSGRPSYEQYF. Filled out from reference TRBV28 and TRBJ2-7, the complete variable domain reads DVKVTQSSRYLVKRTGEKVFLECVQDMDHENMFWYRQDPGLGLRLIYFSYDVKMKEKGDIPEGYSVSREKKERFSLILESASTNQTSMYLCASSPSGRPSYEQYFGPGTRLTVT.